The 22 T cell receptor beta chains below were found in one sample sequenced in a study of shared clonotypes between healthy human individuals. Clones were read by immunoSEQ multiplex PCR, and TCRdb kept only the in-frame ones, dropping some. This sample has some 480,000 clones, with 65% to 80% found just once. Sequenced sample: PBMCs. The receptors shown here come from a woman aged 40-49 years in good health. Some clones in this sample may be carry-over from other donors' samples.

The rearrangement links TRBV4-1 to TRBJ2-7; no reliable D call. With 1 base removed from V and 0 bases from J, the gap between germline ends came to 7 bases. The CDR3 runs to 14 residues. Germline CDR1 reads MGHRA; CDR2 reads YSYEKL. As DNA, the CDR3 is TGCGCCAGCAGCCAAGTGGTCAACTCCTACGAGCAGTACTTC. It translates to CASSQVVNSYEQYF.

The chain links TRBV7-3 to TRBJ2-2; 11 bases map to TRBD2. Losses at the gene ends were 2 bases for V and 3 bases for J; bases not matched to a gene: 5. Germline CDR1 SGHTA, CDR2 FQGTGA. The CDR3 has 17 residues. CDR3 sequence (DNA): TGTGCCAGCAGCTTAGCGGGGACTAGCGGAGACACCGGGGAGCTGTTTTTT. Translation gives CASSLAGTSGDTGELFF. Complete variable domain (other parts from reference TRBV7-3 and TRBJ2-2): GAGVSQTPSNKVTEKGKYVELRCDPISGHTALYWYRQSLGQGPEFLIYFQGTGAADDSGLPNDRFFAVRPEGSVSTLKIQRTERGDSAVYLCASSLAGTSGDTGELFFGEGSRLTVL.

The V gene is TRBV30, the J gene TRBJ2-5; no reliable D call. The CDR3 consists of 13 residues. Per the germline V gene, CDR1 is GTSNPN and CDR2 is SVGIG (reference sequence). The ends were cut back, 0 bases at V and 5 bases at J, with 10 bases in the middle. The CDR3 spells CAWSVAAAETQYF. CDR3 in DNA: TGTGCCTGGAGTGTCGCGGCGGCGGAGACCCAGTACTTC. Complete variable domain (other parts from reference TRBV30 and TRBJ2-5): SQTIHQWPATLVQPVGSPLSLECTVEGTSNPNLYWYRQAAGRGLQLLFYSVGIGQISSEVPQNLSASRPQDRQFILSSKKLLLSDSGFYLCAWSVAAAETQYFGPGTRLLVL.

The J gene is TRBJ2-5, the V gene TRBV5-1; D may be TRBD1 (6 bases). The CDR3 sequence is 15 residues long. CDR1 and CDR2 (germline): SGHRS, YFSETQ. Trimming removed 4 bases at V and 2 bases at J, with 15 bases between. CDR3 sequence reads: CASSPDGQPQETQYF. CDR3 coding DNA: TGCGCCAGCAGCCCAGACGGACAGCCACAAGAGACCCAGTACTTC. Based on the CDR3 plus reference TRBV5-1 and TRBJ2-5, the full variable domain is KAGVTQTPRYLIKTRGQQVTLSCSPISGHRSVSWYQQTPGQGLQFLFEYFSETQRNKGNFPGRFSGRQFSNSRSEMNVSTLELGDSALYLCASSPDGQPQETQYFGPGTRLLVL.

The V and J genes are TRBV6-5 and TRBJ2-7, with 7 bases fitting TRBD1. The CDR3 extends over 15 amino acids. Germline V gives CDR1 MNHEY, CDR2 SVGAGI. V gave up 6 bases and J gave up 4 bases; unmatched junction bases: 12. The CDR3 region has the DNA TGTGCCAGCAGCTCCTCCAGGGGGATTGGTTACGAGCAGTACTTC. Encoded protein: CASSSSRGIGYEQYF.

V usage is TRBV7-3 and J usage is TRBJ2-1; D is perhaps TRBD2 (6 bases). The length of the CDR3 is 14 residues. CDR1 and CDR2 (germline): SGHTA, FQGTGA. Trimming pared 3 bases from V and 8 bases from J, leaving 14 bases between. This chain's CDR3 is CASSLSVGGDEQFF. In DNA form, the CDR3 reads TGTGCCAGCAGCTTGAGTGTCGGGGGAGATGAGCAGTTCTTC.

V and J are TRBV19 and TRBJ2-7; 9 positions agree with TRBD2. This CDR3 contains 15 residues. V lost 5 bases and J lost 3; bases outside the gene matches: 8. Germline values: CDR1 LNHDA, CDR2 SQIVND (reference sequence). The CDR3, as DNA: TGTGCCAGTAGTCTCAGACTAGCGGCGGACTACGAGCAGTACTTC. Translated, it gives CASSLRLAADYEQYF.

As DNA, the CDR3 is TGCAGCGTTGAACCCAATTGGTCCACTGAAGCTTTCTTT. This codes for CSVEPNWSTEAFF. The chain employs TRBV29-1 and TRBJ1-1; unclear D gene. The V gene's germline CDR1 is SQVTM and CDR2 ANQGSEA. The CDR3 has 13 amino acids. V lost 2 bases, J lost 4 bases, and 11 bases lay in between.

For this clone: A junction boundary mismatches the germline segment, possibly from a read error. V is TRBV5-1 and J is TRBJ2-4, with D possibly being TRBD2 (6 bases). CDR1 and CDR2 (germline): SGHRS, YFSETQ. This CDR3 region has 15 residues. This CDR3 reads CASSLGRGVRNTQYF. CDR3 sequence (DNA): TGCGCCAGCAGCTTGGGGCGGGGTGTACGGAACACTCAGTACTTC. The full variable domain, with the rest looked up from reference TRBV5-1 and TRBJ2-4, is KAGVTQTPRYLIKTRGQQVTLSCSPISGHRSVSWYQQTPGQGLQFLFEYFSETQRNKGNFPGRFSGRQFSNSRSEMNVSTLELGDSALYLCASSLGRGVRNTQYFGAGTRLSVL.

This sequence joins TRBV14 and TRBJ2-1; TRBD1 is a possible D gene (6 bases). Germline V gives CDR1 SGHDN, CDR2 FVKESK. The ends were cut back, 1 base at V and 4 bases at J, with 11 bases in the middle. The CDR3 consists of 15 residues. The CDR3 region has the DNA TGTGCCAGCAGCCAAGTCACAGGGTTATACAATGAGCAGTTCTTC. It is translated as CASSQVTGLYNEQFF.

The CDR3 nucleotides are TGCGCCAGCAGCTGGGACCGGCTAACCTACGAGCAGTACTTC. Translating gives CASSWDRLTYEQYF. This chain uses TRBV5-1 with TRBJ2-7; tentatively, D is TRBD1 or TRBD2 (5 bases each). The V and J ends lost 3 bases and 2 bases respectively, with 12 bases between them. The CDR3 totals 14 residues. Per germline, CDR1 SGHRS and CDR2 YFSETQ.

The gene calls are TRBV7-3 and TRBJ2-7, with TRBD2 matching over 10 bases. Germline trimming cut 5 bases from V and 0 bases from J; bases unmatched to any gene: 10. The V gene's germline CDR1 is SGHTA and CDR2 FQGTGA. This CDR3 contains 17 residues. In DNA form, the CDR3 reads TGTGCCAGCAGCAACACAGCGGGAGGGACGAGCTCCTACGAGCAGTACTTC. Translating it yields CASSNTAGGTSSYEQYF.

This chain uses TRBV5-4 with TRBJ2-7; 11 nucleotides match TRBD2. Germline V lookup: CDR1 SGHNT, CDR2 YYREEE (reference sequence). With 3 bases clipped from V and 4 bases from J, the junction kept 6 bases outside the gene matches. The CDR3 is 15 residues long. The CDR3 DNA follows: TGTGCCAGCAGCTGGGGGACTAGCGGCCTTTACGAGCAGTACTTC. It is translated as CASSWGTSGLYEQYF.

The rearrangement links TRBV6-4 to TRBJ2-2; either TRBD1 or TRBD2 may fit D (6 bases each). The CDR3 consists of 16 residues. V was trimmed by 0 bases and J by 6 bases, leaving 14 bases between them. CDR1 is MRHNA and CDR2 is SNTAGT in the germline V gene. In DNA form, the CDR3 reads TGTGCCAGCAGTGACTCGGGGCCAGGGGAGGCCGGGGAGCTGTTTTTT. Translation: CASSDSGPGEAGELFF.

The rearrangement joins TRBV19 to TRBJ1-1; 11 positions match TRBD1. The J segment lost 1 base and the V segment lost 2 bases, leaving 3 bases of the junction unmatched. The V gene's germline CDR1 is LNHDA and CDR2 SQIVND (reference sequence). This CDR3 is built from 16 residues. The CDR3 here is CASSILDRGPNTEAFF. The CDR3 nucleotides read TGTGCCAGTAGTATACTGGACAGGGGGCCGAACACTGAAGCTTTCTTT.

The rearrangement uses TRBV5-5 and TRBJ2-7, with 7 bases matching TRBD2. Germline loops: CDR1 SGHKS, CDR2 YYEKEE (reference sequence). Losses at the gene ends were 0 bases for V and 7 bases for J; bases not matched to a gene: 10. This CDR3 region has 15 residues. The CDR3 DNA follows: TGTGCCAGCAGCTTGGGTCCGCGGGAGCTCGAAGAGCAGTACTTC. Translation: CASSLGPRELEEQYF.

This clone was picked up many times. This same CDR3 is encoded by further DNA sequences in the sample. The rearrangement links TRBV28 to TRBJ2-7; D gene unclear. V gave up 3 bases and J gave up 4 bases, with 7 bases separating them. From germline, CDR1 is MDHEN and CDR2 SYDVKM. The CDR3 runs to 12 residues. The CDR3 DNA reads TGTGCCAGCAGTTTGTCGCGTTACGAGCAGTACTTC. Its protein product is CASSLSRYEQYF.

V is TRBV5-1 and J is TRBJ2-1; 7 nucleotides agree with TRBD2. V lost 4 bases to trimming and J lost 7 bases; unmatched junction nucleotides: 14. There are 16 residues in the CDR3. From germline, CDR1 is SGHRS and CDR2 YFSETQ. The CDR3 DNA reads TGCGCCAGCAGCAGTCGCGCGGGGGTGTCTGGGAATGAGCAGTTCTTC. It codes for CASSSRAGVSGNEQFF.

The chain uses TRBV4-1 and TRBJ1-5; D is possibly TRBD1 (5 bases). V shed 2 bases and J shed 9 bases, with 17 bases lying between them. Looked up from germline, CDR1 is MGHRA and CDR2 is YSYEKL. The CDR3 contains 15 residues. CDR3 bases: TGCGCCAGCAGCCAACAAACAGGAGTTGTATGGCCCCAGCATTTT. Residues: CASSQQTGVVWPQHF.

The chain links TRBV19 to TRBJ2-3, with D uncertain. CDR1 LNHDA and CDR2 SQIVND come from the germline V gene (reference sequence). The length of the CDR3 is 16 residues. The V end was cut by 7 bases, the J end by 0 bases, with 17 bases between. This CDR3 reads CASKGSSKPSTDTQYF. CDR3 in DNA: TGTGCCAGTAAGGGTAGCAGTAAGCCAAGCACAGATACGCAGTATTTT.

The chain combines TRBV19 with TRBJ2-1, with TRBD2 matching 9 bases. The CDR3 is 15 residues long. With 1 base clipped from V and 9 bases from J, the junction kept 7 bases outside the gene matches. The germline CDR1 and CDR2 sequences are LNHDA and SQIVND (reference sequence). This CDR3 reads CASSIAASGIAEQFF. CDR3 nucleotide sequence: TGTGCCAGTAGTATAGCGGCTAGCGGGATTGCTGAGCAGTTCTTC.

The gene calls are TRBV6-1 and TRBJ1-5; D is unclear. The CDR3 covers 13 residues. V lost 1 base and J lost 7, with 8 bases in between. Looked up from germline, CDR1 is MNHNS and CDR2 is SASEGT. The CDR3 DNA reads TGTGCCAGCAGTGAAGTCCTGGGCCAGCCCCAGCATTTT. This gives the protein CASSEVLGQPQHF.